One T cell receptor beta chain is described in this entry. This sample stems from a study of blood T cell repertoires in COVID-19. About the research overall: Nucleic acid was either cDNA or gDNA, and it came from T cells, B-cell-depleted T cells, or PBMCs.

The CDR3 is 15 amino acids. V was cut by 2 bases and J by 4 bases, with 12 bases left in between. Germline CDR1 is ENHRY and CDR2 is SYGVKD. Data came from immunoSEQ multiplex PCR; TCRdb stores just in-frame clones and leaves some out. Of 150,000 or so clones in the sample, about 90% were seen once. This receptor was obtained from a woman in her 70s with acute or convalescent COVID-19. Material: peripheral blood. The V and J genes are TRBV10-3 and TRBJ1-5, with a weak D call TRBD1 (5 bases). The CDR3 region is CAISEGAGLNQPQHF. In nucleotides, the CDR3 is TGTGCCATCAGTGAGGGGGCAGGGCTAAATCAGCCCCAGCATTTT.